This TCR beta chain stems from a study of cytomegalovirus exposure and HLA in healthy donors (dated by TCRdb to 2016 to 2017). A note on the overall study: According to a later analysis, one platform produced both the 100 to 150 validation repertoires and the roughly 660 repertoires of the first cohort. The study combined high-throughput TCR immunosequencing, statistical association of individual TCRs with disease status, and machine learning to predict cytomegalovirus infection status. The study was designed to test whether signatures of past pathogen exposure could be identified by cataloging public T cell receptors. Along with the roughly 710-subject first cohort, a separate validation cohort of over a hundred different subjects was used. On the study overall, not on this receptor specifically: According to the authors, the approach could potentially be generalized to other disease states and immunological phenotypes. Cytomegalovirus status was reported to be diagnosed by the classifier with high specificity and sensitivity in both the original and validation cohorts. In vitro tests confirmed that a few of the cytomegalovirus-associated TCR beta chains recognize cytomegalovirus antigens. Most TCR sequences were observed very rarely across donors, whereas some public TCRs were present in many individuals. The study gave a list of 150 to 200 TCR beta chains associated with cytomegalovirus. A later analysis had no HLA typing for the validation cohort, so co-occurrence there was scored across all 120 repertoires. In a later analysis, TCRs clustered in the first cohort were found to also tend to co-occur in the 130 or so validation repertoires, with roughly 93% of cluster scores above 0.

Library preparation employed the immunoSEQ multiplex PCR assay. Under the source paper's analysis protocol: A statistical classification framework was built for diagnosing cytomegalovirus status from the catalog of TCR beta chain sequences. Here the immuneACCESS table is served through TCRdb, limited to in-frame sequences with V and J called. Missing clones are a known gap in these copies; in checked studies unresolved V genes cover under half, and the rest lacks a known reason. V and J calls and clone size come straight from that table; D and trimming were deduced from the DNA. For this sample the table gives 100,000 to 150,000 clones, of which about 83% were detected only once. The top ten hold 2% to 2.5% of the sample. Separate from the roughly 650-subject first cohort, the validation cohort of over 90 subjects was the group to which the donors belonged. Note on this clone: Its antigen is unknown. No base qualities exist here, and no much larger clone lies one base off it.

From its cysteine to its phenylalanine, the CDR3 spans 19 amino acids. The kept DNA is CDR3 alone, 57 bases in frame from the first base. Deletion took 4 bases off V and 2 bases off J, with a span of 25 bases between the germline ends. CDR1 and CDR2 were assigned from the germline V gene as SGHTA and FQGNSA. The clonotype was recovered from a woman in her 30s in good health and CMV-seronegative. The chain joins TRBV7-2 to TRBJ2-3; TRBD2 might be the D gene, on 5 matching bases. Specimen: PBMCs. The CDR3 protein: CASSSPFIPDLPFTDTQYF. The nucleotide sequence reads TGTGCCAGCAGCTCCCCTTTTATCCCGGACTTGCCTTTCACAGATACGCAGTATTTT.